The 3 T cell receptor beta chains below all came from one sample that was sequenced in a study of T cells in Graves' hyperthyroidism and ophthalmopathy. Amplification yielded TCR beta CDR3 regions, with RNA transcripts as the source. In the first-round RT-PCR of the TCR CDR3, the HTBI primer set was used. From the multiplex PCR reads, TCRdb called clonotypes with MiXCR, one entry per CDR3 protein. Counted here are around 300,000 distinct CDR3 sequences, approximately 15% occurring once; the ten biggest clones make up roughly 8.2%. Material for sequencing was blood. The source is a woman aged 40-49 years with Graves' hyperthyroidism.

The rearrangement links TRBV28 to TRBJ2-7, with 7 bases fitting TRBD1. The trim removed 5 bases at V and 3 bases at J, leaving 13 bases unmatched. Germline lookup yields CDR1 MDHEN and CDR2 SYDVKM. The CDR3 has 16 residues. CDR3 protein: CASSPRTTGSFYEQYF. For the CDR3, the DNA is TGTGCCAGCAGTCCCAGAACGACAGGGAGCTTCTACGAGCAGTACTTC.

Ten or more counts support this clonotype. This chain connects TRBV3-1 to TRBJ2-1; D call uncertain. Trimming stripped 5 bases from V and 10 bases from J, with 9 bases between. Germline V gives CDR1 LGHDT, CDR2 YNNKEL (reference sequence). The CDR3 spans 11 residues. CDR3 DNA sequence: TGTGCCAGCAGCGAACGACGGGAGCAGTTCTTC. This sequence encodes CASSERREQFF.

This clonotype came up many times. The genes are TRBV2 and TRBJ1-1; TRBD1 is a possible D gene (5 bases). The V gene's germline CDR1 is SNHLY and CDR2 FYNNEI. CDR3 length: 16 residues. V lost 8 bases and J lost 5, with 24 bases in between. The CDR3 region has the DNA TGTGCCAGCCGAAGTGATCCGGGGCAATACCTAACTGAAGCTTTCTTT. As protein: CASRSDPGQYLTEAFF.